The clone carrying this T cell receptor beta chain showed up many times. The sample is drawn from a study of metastatic and nonmetastatic thyroid tumors. None of the patients had undergone any treatment ahead of thyroid surgery. TCRdb re-called clones from the PCR reads using MiXCR. The repertoire consists of tens of thousands of clones, with 10% to 15% occurring once and the leading ten covering roughly 25%. The CDR3 totals 14 residues. CDR1 is SQVTM and CDR2 is ANQGSEA in the germline V gene. With V trimmed by 0 bases and J by 4 bases, 2 bases remained unmatched. This TCR came from a female donor with papillary thyroid cancer or a benign thyroid nodule (not recorded which). Some clones in this sample may be carry-over from other donors' samples. The gene calls are TRBV29-1 and TRBJ1-2, with 10 bases that match TRBD1. The sample consisted of blood. CDR3 nucleotide sequence: TGCAGCGTTGAAGAGGACAGGGGGGTCTATGGCTACACCTTC. This encodes CSVEEDRGVYGYTF.